Listed below are T cell receptor beta chains from one sample, sequenced in a study of T cell changes during pregnancy in multiple sclerosis. Profiled with immunoSEQ multiplex PCR; TCRdb holds only in-frame clones, not every one. The profile shows nearly 110,000 clones, around 92% of them singletons. The source was peripheral blood, collected after pregnancy. Receptors were obtained from a female donor with multiple sclerosis, enrolled in a pregnancy study. CDR3s include the opening cysteine and the closing phenylalanine or tryptophan. Each record gives: V gene, clone size, J gene, CDR3 protein. Clone size, where shown, is once, few, many, or a class for clones that have expanded.

v_gene: TRBV2; abundance: -; j_gene: TRBJ1-1; CDR3aa: CASSVQGNTEAFF
v_gene: TRBV6-5; abundance: -; j_gene: TRBJ2-7; CDR3aa: CASSYSTSGSSYEQYF
v_gene: TRBV11-3; abundance: -; j_gene: TRBJ2-7; CDR3aa: CASSLTSASYEQYF
v_gene: TRBV6-1; abundance: -; j_gene: TRBJ2-5; CDR3aa: CASSEGGNQGAETQYF
v_gene: TRBV7-8; abundance: -; j_gene: TRBJ2-7; CDR3aa: CASSLGGGAYEQYF
v_gene: TRBV6-5; abundance: once; j_gene: TRBJ1-2; CDR3aa: CASRRGQGVLYGYTF
v_gene: TRBV6-1; abundance: few; j_gene: TRBJ1-1; CDR3aa: CASTLIRGNTEAFF
v_gene: TRBV2; abundance: -; j_gene: TRBJ2-2; CDR3aa: CASKAPSQQNTGELFF
v_gene: TRBV30; abundance: few; j_gene: TRBJ1-5; CDR3aa: CAWSGQGGGQPQHF
v_gene: TRBV9; abundance: -; j_gene: TRBJ1-5; CDR3aa: CASSVDGVRQPQHF
v_gene: TRBV9; abundance: few; j_gene: TRBJ1-1; CDR3aa: CASSPRGDWTEAFF
v_gene: TRBV18; abundance: few; j_gene: TRBJ1-2; CDR3aa: CASSPSDRTNYGYTF
v_gene: TRBV28; abundance: -; j_gene: TRBJ2-1; CDR3aa: CASSRTSGRYNEQFF
v_gene: TRBV28; abundance: -; j_gene: TRBJ2-1; CDR3aa: CASSQRVVRQGGILGEQFF
v_gene: TRBV6-5; abundance: -; j_gene: TRBJ1-6; CDR3aa: CASSYWESGNSPLHF
v_gene: TRBV27; abundance: -; j_gene: TRBJ2-7; CDR3aa: CASSWGNYRGLAGPYEQYF